The entry below gives a single T cell receptor (beta chain) sequence along with its context. Its antigen is unidentified. Data came from immunoSEQ multiplex PCR; TCRdb stores just in-frame clones and leaves some out. The sample has approximately 20,000 clones, about 89% seen once. V dropped 2 bases and J dropped 3 bases, with 13 bases sitting between them. Germline CDR1 is LNHNV and CDR2 is YYDKDF (reference sequence). This CDR3 contains 15 residues. The data originate from a study of graft-versus-host responses after intestinal transplantation. Looking at the study overall: Recipients had multivisceral, liver-intestinal, or isolated intestinal transplants. Following induction with anti-thymocyte globulin, all recipients were given tacrolimus and steroids for about three years.

Broader study findings: GvH clones detected in recipient marrow included some appearing first in ileum or blood. Graft-donor T cell macrochimerism coincided with high graft-versus-host to host-versus-graft clonal ratios in allografts.

This chain uses TRBV15 with TRBJ1-2; D might be TRBD1 (6 bases). The sequence was collected from a human patient who received an intestinal transplant, so some T cells may come from the graft donor. The source was bone marrow, collected approximately 120 days after transplant. The CDR3: CATSRRTAGDYGYTF. Written as DNA, the CDR3 is TGTGCCACCAGCAGACGGACAGCGGGGGACTATGGCTACACCTTC.